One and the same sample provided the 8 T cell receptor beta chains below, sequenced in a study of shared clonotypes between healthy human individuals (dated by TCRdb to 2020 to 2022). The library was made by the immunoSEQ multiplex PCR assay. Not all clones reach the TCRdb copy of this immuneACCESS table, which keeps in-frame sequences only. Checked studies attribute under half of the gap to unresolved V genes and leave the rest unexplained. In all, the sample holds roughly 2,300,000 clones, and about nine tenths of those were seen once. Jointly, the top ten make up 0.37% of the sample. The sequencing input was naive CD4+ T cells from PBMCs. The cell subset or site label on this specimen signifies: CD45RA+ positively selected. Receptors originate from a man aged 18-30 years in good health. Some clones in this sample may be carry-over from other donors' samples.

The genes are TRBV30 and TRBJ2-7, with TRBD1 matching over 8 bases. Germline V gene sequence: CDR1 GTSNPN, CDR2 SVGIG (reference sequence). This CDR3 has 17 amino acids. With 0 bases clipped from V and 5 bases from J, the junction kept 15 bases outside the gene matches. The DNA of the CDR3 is TGTGCCTGGAGTGTACTGAATATGGGGGACAGGCCGGACGAGCAGTACTTC. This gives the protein CAWSVLNMGDRPDEQYF.

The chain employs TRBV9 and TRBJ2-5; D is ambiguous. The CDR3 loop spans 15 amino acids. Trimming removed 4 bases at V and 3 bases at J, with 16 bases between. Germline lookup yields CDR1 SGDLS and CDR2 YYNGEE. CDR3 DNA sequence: TGTGCCAGCAGCTCTGACAAGGGCCTGGAAGAGACCCAGTACTTC. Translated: CASSSDKGLEETQYF.

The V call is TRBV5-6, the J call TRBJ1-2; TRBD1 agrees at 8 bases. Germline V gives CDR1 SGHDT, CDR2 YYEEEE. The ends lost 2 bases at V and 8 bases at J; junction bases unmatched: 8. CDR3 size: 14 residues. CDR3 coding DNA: TGTGCCAGCAGCTTTGGGCAGGGGGCCTACGGCTACACCTTC. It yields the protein CASSFGQGAYGYTF.

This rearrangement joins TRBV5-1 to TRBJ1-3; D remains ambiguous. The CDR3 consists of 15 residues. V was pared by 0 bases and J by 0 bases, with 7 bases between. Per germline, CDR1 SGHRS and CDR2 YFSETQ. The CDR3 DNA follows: TGCGCCAGCAGCTTGGAGCTGAACTCTGGAAACACCATATATTTT. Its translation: CASSLELNSGNTIYF. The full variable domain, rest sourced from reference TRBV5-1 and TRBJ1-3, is KAGVTQTPRYLIKTRGQQVTLSCSPISGHRSVSWYQQTPGQGLQFLFEYFSETQRNKGNFPGRFSGRQFSNSRSEMNVSTLELGDSALYLCASSLELNSGNTIYFGEGSWLTVV.

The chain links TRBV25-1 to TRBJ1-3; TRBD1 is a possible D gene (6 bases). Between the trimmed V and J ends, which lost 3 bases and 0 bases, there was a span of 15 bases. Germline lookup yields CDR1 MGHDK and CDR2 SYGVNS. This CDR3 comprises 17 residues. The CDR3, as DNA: TGTGCCAGCAGTGATCCTTTGGGGGGCAGCTCTGGAAACACCATATATTTT. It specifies CASSDPLGGSSGNTIYF.

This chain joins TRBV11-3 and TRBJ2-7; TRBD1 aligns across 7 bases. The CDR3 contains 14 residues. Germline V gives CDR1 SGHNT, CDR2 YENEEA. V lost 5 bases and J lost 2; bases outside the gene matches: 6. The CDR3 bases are TGTGCCAGCAGCCTGACAGGGAATACCTACGAGCAGTACTTC. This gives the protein CASSLTGNTYEQYF. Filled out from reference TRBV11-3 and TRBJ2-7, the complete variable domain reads EAGVVQSPRYKIIEKKQPVAFWCNPISGHNTLYWYLQNLGQGPELLIRYENEEAVDDSQLPKDRFSAERLKGVDSTLKIQPAELGDSAVYLCASSLTGNTYEQYFGPGTRLTVT.

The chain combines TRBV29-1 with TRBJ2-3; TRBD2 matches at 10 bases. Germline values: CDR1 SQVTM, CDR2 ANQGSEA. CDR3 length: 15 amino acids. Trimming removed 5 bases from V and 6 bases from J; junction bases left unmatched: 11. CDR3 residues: CSVTSAGGPGDTQYF. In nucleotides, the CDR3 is TGCAGCGTTACATCAGCGGGAGGGCCTGGGGATACGCAGTATTTT.

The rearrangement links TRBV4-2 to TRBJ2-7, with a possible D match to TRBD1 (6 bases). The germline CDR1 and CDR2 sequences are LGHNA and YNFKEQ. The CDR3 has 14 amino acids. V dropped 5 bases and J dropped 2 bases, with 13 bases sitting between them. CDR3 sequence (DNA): TGTGCCAGCAGCAACCGGGACACTCCCTACGAGCAGTACTTC. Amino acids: CASSNRDTPYEQYF.